This T cell receptor beta chain was sequenced for a study of CD8 T cells in Susac syndrome. Regarding the study as a whole: Clonal expansion of CD8+ cells in Susac peaked in TEMRA cells (and in active patients).

RNA in amounts of roughly 0.5 to 1 ug was reverse transcribed with random hexamers. A single record per CDR3 protein comes from TCRdb applying MiXCR to the immunoSEQ multiplex PCR reads. The data contain about 190,000 distinct CDR3 sequences, roughly 94% of them singletons. Looked up from germline, CDR1 is MNHNS and CDR2 is SASEGT. This CDR3 has 17 amino acids. The trim removed 2 bases at V and 6 bases at J, leaving 10 bases unmatched. A remark on this clonotype: No antigen is known for it.

This chain connects TRBV6-1 to TRBJ2-1; 10 positions agree with TRBD2. The origin of this receptor is a human donor with Susac syndrome. What was sequenced was CD8+ T cells from PBMCs. The CDR3 region is CASSELLAGGSFNEQFF. DNA for the CDR3: TGTGCCAGCAGTGAACTGTTAGCGGGGGGTTCTTTCAATGAGCAGTTCTTC.